This paragraph covers one T cell receptor (beta chain) sequence. Its matching antigen is unknown. At one boundary the junction diverges from the germline segment, which might be a read error. The same CDR3 can be traced to other DNA sequences in this sample. The data were obtained in a study of beta chain features in type 1 diabetes. The germline gives CDR1 ENHRY, CDR2 SYGVKD. This CDR3 is 17 amino acids long. Investigators reverse transcribed all isolated RNA, so they sequenced expressed TCRB transcripts. Libraries were prepared by immunoSEQ multiplex PCR; TCRdb keeps only in-frame clonotypes and omits some of them. The sample contains about 28,000 clones, roughly two thirds of which appear only once. Whole-study results and caveats: Significant though moderate, a shortening of TCRB CDR3s appeared in all four CD4+ subsets of Type 1 diabetes patients. Patients with type 1 diabetes carried fewer insertions and had more deletions at their VDJ junctions. Relative to healthy donors, patients appeared to have naive, central memory and Treg TCRB repertoires that were more similar.

A sort by CD45RO/CCR7/CD25/CD127/CD95/CD27 yielded CD4+ naive, central memory, regulatory and stem cell-like memory cells. The receptor comes from a woman aged 30 to 39 with type 1 diabetes. Material: Tregs from blood. The rearrangement uses TRBV10-3 and TRBJ2-1, with TRBD2 matching over 12 bases. Here the CDR3 reads CAIKGLAGAGTYNEQFF. Here the CDR3 DNA reads TGCGCCATCAAGGGACTAGCGGGCGCCGGTACCTACAATGAGCAGTTCTTC.